A single sample is the source of the 12 T cell receptor beta chains below, sequenced in a study of blood T cell repertoires in COVID-19 (dated by TCRdb to 2020 to 2022). Libraries came from the immunoSEQ multiplex PCR assay. In its TCRdb copy, this immuneACCESS table keeps in-frame sequences only and misses some clones. Where compared with another copy, unresolved V genes explain less than half of these, and the others have no known cause. The sample table shows around 170,000 clones, and 88% are seen once. The ten largest clones add up to roughly 9% of the sample. What was sequenced was PBMCs or T cells enriched from blood (not recorded which). These receptors originate from a woman younger than 30 who had recovered from COVID-19.

This sequence joins TRBV28 and TRBJ1-5; the D is unclear. Trimming shortened V by 6 bases and J by 11 bases, and 14 bases separated the two germline ends. The CDR3 spans 12 residues. Germline CDR1 reads MDHEN; CDR2 reads SYDVKM. The chain's CDR3 is CASSLWPSTQHF. The CDR3 region has the DNA TGTGCCAGCAGCCTCTGGCCGTCGACCCAGCATTTT. The full variable domain, rest sourced from reference TRBV28 and TRBJ1-5, is DVKVTQSSRYLVKRTGEKVFLECVQDMDHENMFWYRQDPGLGLRLIYFSYDVKMKEKGDIPEGYSVSREKKERFSLILESASTNQTSMYLCASSLWPSTQHFGDGTRLSIL.

V is TRBV12-3 or TRBV12-4 and J is TRBJ2-5; TRBD2 is a possible D gene (6 bases). V gave up 7 bases and J gave up 5 bases, with 14 bases separating them. The CDR3 consists of 13 residues. CDR3 amino acids: CASKPGGLETQYF. In DNA, the CDR3 is TGTGCCAGCAAGCCTGGAGGGTTGGAGACCCAGTACTTC.

The genes are TRBV19 and TRBJ1-4; TRBD1 is a possible D gene (5 bases). CDR1 LNHDA and CDR2 SQIVND come from the germline V gene (reference sequence). The CDR3 extends over 13 amino acids. Deletions cut 2 bases from V and 6 bases from J, with 7 bases between. CDR3 in DNA: TGTGCCAGTAGTATACAGGGTTATGAAAAACTGTTTTTT. Protein: CASSIQGYEKLFF.

The gene calls are TRBV12-3 or TRBV12-4 and TRBJ1-5; TRBD1 is a possible D gene (6 bases). Trimming cost V 6 bases and J 7 bases, with 13 bases left between them. The CDR3 sequence is 13 residues long. CDR3 protein: CASSLEDRQPQHF. The CDR3 DNA reads TGTGCCAGCAGCCTCGAGGACAGACAGCCCCAGCATTTT.

The CDR3 is CASSPGSVVQETQYF. DNA for the CDR3: TGTGCCAGCTCGCCCGGTTCTGTGGTCCAAGAGACCCAGTACTTC. The chain employs TRBV5-8 and TRBJ2-5; no definite D call. The V gene's germline CDR1 is SGHTS and CDR2 YDEGEE. Deletions cut 7 bases from V and 1 base from J, with 17 bases between. The CDR3 sequence is 15 residues long.

J is TRBJ2-5 and V is TRBV7-6; 9 bases agree with TRBD2. Germline V gene data show CDR1 as SGHVS and CDR2 as FNYEAQ. The CDR3 runs 17 residues. The J segment lost 2 bases and the V segment lost 1 base, leaving 8 bases of the junction unmatched. The CDR3: CASSLDIRLAAQETQYF. CDR3 bases: TGTGCCAGCAGCTTAGATATCCGACTAGCGGCTCAAGAGACCCAGTACTTC.

This chain links TRBV7-2 with TRBJ1-1, with 8 bases lining up with TRBD1. CDR1 and CDR2 (germline): SGHTA, FQGNSA. J was trimmed by 4 bases and V by 8 bases; bases with no gene match: 6. The CDR3 is made up of 13 amino acids. CDR3 amino acids: CASGTQGATEAFF. CDR3 DNA: TGTGCCAGCGGCACTCAGGGGGCCACTGAAGCTTTCTTT.

V and J are TRBV28 and TRBJ1-2; perhaps TRBD1 as D (5 bases). Germline loops: CDR1 MDHEN, CDR2 SYDVKM. This CDR3 region has 15 residues. V shed 1 base and J shed 1 base, with 10 bases lying between them. In DNA, the CDR3 is TGTGCCAGCAGTTTATCCGGGGGGAATAACTATGGCTACACCTTC. It codes for CASSLSGGNNYGYTF.

V gene TRBV7-2 combines with J gene TRBJ1-1; D remains ambiguous. The V and J ends lost 5 bases and 3 bases respectively, with 16 bases between them. The germline V gene has CDR1 SGHTA and CDR2 FQGNSA. The CDR3 covers 15 residues. The CDR3 sequence: CASSGKNGRHTEAFF. The CDR3 DNA follows: TGTGCCAGCAGCGGAAAGAACGGGAGGCACACTGAAGCTTTCTTT.

The CDR3 coding sequence is TGTGCCAGCGCGGGGGTAATCAGCAATCAGCCCCAGCATTTT. This translates into CASAGVISNQPQHF. This rearrangement joins TRBV7-8 to TRBJ1-5, with D maybe TRBD1 (5 bases). The CDR3 has 14 residues. Looked up from germline, CDR1 is SGHVS and CDR2 is FQNEAQ. V was cut by 8 bases and J by 1 base, with 12 bases left in between.

This sequence joins TRBV7-8 and TRBJ1-1; unclear D gene. CDR1 is SGHVS, CDR2 FQNEAQ, per germline. CDR3 length: 14 amino acids. The V and J ends lost 5 bases and 0 bases respectively, with 10 bases between them. In DNA form, the CDR3 reads TGTGCCAGCAGCCTAGAGAGGTTGAACACTGAAGCTTTCTTT. This sequence encodes CASSLERLNTEAFF.

CDR3 bases: TGCGCCAGCAGCCAAGCAAGAGGCACAGATACGCAGTATTTT. Amino acids: CASSQARGTDTQYF. V gene TRBV4-1 combines with J gene TRBJ2-3, with unresolved D. V lost 1 base, J lost 1 base, and 6 bases lay in between. This CDR3 is built from 14 residues. The germline CDR1 and CDR2 sequences are MGHRA and YSYEKL.